Below are 23 T cell receptor beta chains sequenced from a single sample in a study of shared clonotypes between healthy human individuals. Repertoires were generated with immunoSEQ multiplex PCR, while TCRdb's copy carries only in-frame clones and drops some. The repertoire holds some 2.3 million clones, with 90% to 95% as singletons. The material sequenced was naive CD4+ T cells from PBMCs. Subset specified: CD45RA+ positively selected. The source is a man aged 18 to 30 in good health. Some clones in this sample may be carry-over from other donors' samples.

The chain combines TRBV5-6 with TRBJ1-2; 10 nucleotides match TRBD1. Germline CDR1 SGHDT, CDR2 YYEEEE. V shed 4 bases, J shed 2 bases, and the junction held 2 bases outside the gene matches. This CDR3 has 14 residues. The chain's CDR3 is CASSGDRGNYGYTF. Written as DNA, the CDR3 is TGTGCCAGCAGCGGGGACAGGGGAAACTATGGCTACACCTTC.

This chain joins TRBV7-3 and TRBJ2-2; 7 nucleotides align to TRBD2. Germline V gene lookup returns CDR1 SGHTA and CDR2 FQGTGA. V shed 1 base and J 2 bases; nucleotides not matched to a gene: 4. The CDR3 is 16 residues long. CDR3 region: CASSLIGGSNTGELFF. CDR3 nucleotides: TGTGCCAGCAGCTTAATTGGCGGGAGTAACACCGGGGAGCTGTTTTTT.

The rearrangement links TRBV4-1 to TRBJ2-7; 10 positions agree with TRBD1. This CDR3 has 14 residues. CDR1 is MGHRA and CDR2 is YSYEKL in the germline V gene. V was clipped by 4 bases and J by 6 bases; unmatched bases: 6. Written as DNA, the CDR3 is TGCGCCAGCAGCCGGGACAGGGGCCTCGGCGAGCAGTACTTC. Its protein product is CASSRDRGLGEQYF.

This clone was recorded once. This sequence joins TRBV29-1 and TRBJ2-1, with D hard to call. The germline gives CDR1 SQVTM, CDR2 ANQGSEA. The V and J ends lost 5 bases and 0 bases respectively, with 11 bases between them. There are 14 residues in the CDR3. The CDR3 coding sequence is TGCAGCGTTAGCGCAGGCTTCTCCTACAATGAGCAGTTCTTC. It yields the protein CSVSAGFSYNEQFF.

The J gene is TRBJ1-5, the V gene TRBV19; 7 positions agree with TRBD1. J was trimmed by 3 bases and V by 7 bases; bases with no gene match: 9. The CDR3 covers 15 residues. CDR1 and CDR2 (germline): LNHDA, SQIVND (reference sequence). DNA of the CDR3: TGTGCCAGTATCGAGGGACAGCCGTACAATCAGCCCCAGCATTTT. Protein: CASIEGQPYNQPQHF. The whole variable domain, filled in from reference TRBV19 and TRBJ1-5, reads DGGITQSPKYLFRKEGQNVTLSCEQNLNHDAMYWYRQDPGQGLRLIYYSQIVNDFQKGDIAEGYSVSREKKESFPLTVTSAQKNPTAFYLCASIEGQPYNQPQHFGDGTRLSIL.

This clone has a single count. This rearrangement joins TRBV11-3 to TRBJ2-1, with D perhaps matching TRBD2 (6 bases). The V end was cut by 3 bases, the J end by 9 bases, with 18 bases between. Germline lookup yields CDR1 SGHNT and CDR2 YENEEA. This CDR3 is 15 amino acids long. For the CDR3, the DNA is TGTGCCAGCAGCTTCTCCGGGGGTTCGCGGGGTGAGCAGTTCTTC. Its protein is CASSFSGGSRGEQFF.

The rearrangement uses TRBV19 and TRBJ2-2, with 9 bases identical to TRBD1. The CDR3 runs 16 residues. CDR1 is LNHDA and CDR2 is SQIVND in the germline V gene (reference sequence). Germline trimming cut 3 bases from V and 4 bases from J; bases unmatched to any gene: 6. CDR3 DNA: TGTGCCAGTAGTATTAGGACAGGGGCGTCCACCGGGGAGCTGTTTTTT. Translating gives CASSIRTGASTGELFF.

The chain recombines TRBV9 with TRBJ2-7, with D unclear. The V and J ends lost 2 bases and 3 bases respectively, with 12 bases between them. The CDR3 runs 14 residues. The germline V gene has CDR1 SGDLS and CDR2 YYNGEE. The CDR3 sequence is CASSVGNSGYEQYF. For the CDR3, the DNA is TGTGCCAGCAGCGTGGGTAATTCGGGCTACGAGCAGTACTTC.

The rearrangement uses TRBV27 and TRBJ1-1, with D maybe TRBD1 (5 bases). V dropped 7 bases and J dropped 3 bases, with 21 bases sitting between them. CDR1 is MNHEY, CDR2 SMNVEV, per germline (reference sequence). This CDR3 is built from 16 residues. The CDR3 DNA reads TGTGCCAGCAAGGTATTAGAGGGGATCGGCGACACTGAAGCTTTCTTT. Its translation: CASKVLEGIGDTEAFF.

The CDR3 sequence is CASSSAGQLYEQYF. CDR3 bases: TGTGCCAGCAGCTCAGCGGGACAGCTGTACGAGCAGTACTTC. V and J are TRBV7-9 and TRBJ2-7; D possibly matches TRBD1 or TRBD2 (7 bases each). The length of the CDR3 is 14 residues. Trimming shortened V by 4 bases and J by 4 bases, and 14 bases separated the two germline ends. Germline CDR1 reads SEHNR; CDR2 reads FQNEAQ (reference sequence).

The chain employs TRBV6-1 and TRBJ1-1; D ambiguous. The CDR3 is made up of 13 amino acids. V shed 7 bases and J shed 2 bases, with 11 bases lying between them. CDR1 MNHNS and CDR2 SASEGT come from the germline V gene. The CDR3 nucleotides are TGTGCCAGCACAATTGGACTTAACACTGAAGCTTTCTTT. Protein sequence: CASTIGLNTEAFF.

Notes on this clone: A read error may produce the germline difference seen at one junction end. The rearrangement links TRBV5-4 to TRBJ1-2; D is unresolved. Germline CDR1 and CDR2: SGHNT and YYREEE (reference sequence). The CDR3 is 14 residues long. The CDR3, as DNA: TGCGCCAGCAGCCAAGATGCCCGGAACTATGGCTACACCTTC. Translation: CASSQDARNYGYTF.

This clone was counted between two and nine times. The rearrangement uses TRBV5-4 and TRBJ1-1; weak D call: TRBD1 (6 bases). The CDR3 is 14 amino acids. The V gene lost 1 base and the J gene lost 4 bases, with 11 bases spanning the gap. Germline CDR1 reads SGHNT; CDR2 reads YYREEE (reference sequence). In DNA form, the CDR3 reads TGTGCCAGCAGCTTGCTCACAGGGACCACTGAAGCTTTCTTT. It is translated as CASSLLTGTTEAFF. The entire variable domain, with the rest obtained from reference TRBV5-4 and TRBJ1-1, is as follows: ETGVTQSPTHLIKTRGQQVTLRCSSQSGHNTVSWYQQALGQGPQFIFQYYREEENGRGNFPPRFSGLQFPNYSSELNVNALELDDSALYLCASSLLTGTTEAFFGQGTRLTVV.

The chain is built from TRBV4-1 and TRBJ2-7; D is undetermined. This CDR3 contains 14 residues. Germline V gene lookup returns CDR1 MGHRA and CDR2 YSYEKL. V was pared by 0 bases and J by 0 bases, with 6 bases between. In DNA form, the CDR3 reads TGCGCCAGCAGCCAAGAAGAGACCTCCTACGAGCAGTACTTC. This encodes CASSQEETSYEQYF.

This chain uses TRBV14 with TRBJ1-4; possible D gene TRBD1, 5 bases. The CDR3 extends over 16 amino acids. The ends were cut back, 4 bases at V and 3 bases at J, with 15 bases in the middle. CDR1 is SGHDN and CDR2 is FVKESK in the germline V gene. The CDR3, as DNA: TGTGCCAGCAGCCCCTCCCGGTCCAGGGCTAATGAAAAACTGTTTTTT. It encodes CASSPSRSRANEKLFF. The whole variable domain, filled in from reference TRBV14 and TRBJ1-4, reads EAGVTQFPSHSVIEKGQTVTLRCDPISGHDNLYWYRRVMGKEIKFLLHFVKESKQDESGMPNNRFLAERTGGTYSTLKVQPAELEDSGVYFCASSPSRSRANEKLFFGSGTQLSVL.

The chain has TRBV5-1 and TRBJ2-3, with D hard to call. The CDR3 contains 11 residues. The V and J ends lost 8 bases and 2 bases respectively, with 6 bases between them. Germline CDR1 SGHRS, CDR2 YFSETQ. CDR3 residues: CASHDTDTQYF. CDR3 DNA: TGCGCCAGTCACGACACAGATACGCAGTATTTT.

The chain combines TRBV6-1 with TRBJ1-5; no reliable D call. Germline V gives CDR1 MNHNS, CDR2 SASEGT. This CDR3 is 15 amino acids long. V lost 2 bases to trimming and J lost 5 bases, with 13 bases between them. In nucleotides, the CDR3 is TGTGCCAGCAGTGAACTCCACAAATTGTATCAGCCCCAGCATTTT. Its translation is CASSELHKLYQPQHF.

This clone was seen a few times. The V call is TRBV9, the J call TRBJ1-1, with 7 bases lining up with TRBD1. Germline V gene data show CDR1 as SGDLS and CDR2 as YYNGEE. CDR3 length equals 16 residues. The ends lost 0 bases at V and 1 base at J; junction bases unmatched: 6. For the CDR3, the DNA is TGTGCCAGCAGCGTAGGGAACAGGGGCGGGAACACTGAAGCTTTCTTT. Amino acid sequence: CASSVGNRGGNTEAFF.

The rearrangement joins TRBV11-2 to TRBJ2-5; TRBD2 matches 11 bases. After removal of 2 bases from V and 4 bases from J, the junction contained 9 bases not matched to a gene. CDR3 length: 17 residues. Per the germline V gene, CDR1 is SGHAT and CDR2 is FQNNGV. The chain's CDR3 is CASSLRFVSGRGETQYF. The CDR3 nucleotides read TGTGCCAGCAGCTTACGCTTTGTTAGCGGGAGGGGAGAGACCCAGTACTTC.

This chain links TRBV7-7 with TRBJ2-3, with no clear D. Between the trimmed V and J ends, which lost 1 base and 3 bases, there was a span of 5 bases. Germline V gene data show CDR1 as SSHAT and CDR2 as FNYEAQ (reference sequence). The CDR3 runs to 13 residues. Written as DNA, the CDR3 is TGTGCCAGCAGCTTAGGCGTGACAGATACGCAGTATTTT. Its protein product is CASSLGVTDTQYF.

This chain joins TRBV2 and TRBJ1-6; D not certain. Trimming removed 6 bases at V and 14 bases at J, with 11 bases between. The CDR3 has 11 amino acids. The germline CDR1 and CDR2 sequences are SNHLY and FYNNEI. The CDR3: CASRAGNALHF. In DNA form, the CDR3 reads TGTGCCAGCAGGGCCGGGAACGCCCTCCACTTT.

This rearrangement joins TRBV6-6 to TRBJ1-5, with D tentatively TRBD1 (5 bases). The CDR3 covers 15 residues. Germline V gene data show CDR1 as MNHNY and CDR2 as SVGAGI (reference sequence). V shed 6 bases and J shed 2 bases, with 14 bases lying between them. CDR3 residues: CASRPGRGGNQPQHF. The CDR3 bases are TGTGCCAGCAGACCTGGGCGGGGGGGCAATCAGCCCCAGCATTTT.

The rearrangement joins TRBV5-1 to TRBJ2-2; 10 nucleotides agree with TRBD2. Per the germline V gene, CDR1 is SGHRS and CDR2 is YFSETQ. The ends lost 0 bases at V and 3 bases at J; junction bases unmatched: 8. This CDR3 has 18 amino acids. CDR3 protein: CASSLVRASGRDTGELFF. Written as DNA, the CDR3 is TGCGCCAGCAGCTTGGTGAGGGCTAGCGGGAGAGACACCGGGGAGCTGTTTTTT.